This T cell receptor beta chain comes out of a study of T cell repertoires in cytomegalovirus infection. Unmatched junction bases numbered 10, after V lost 7 bases and J lost 8 bases. Per germline, CDR1 SEHNR and CDR2 FQNEAQ (reference sequence). The CDR3 runs to 13 residues. One entry per CDR3 protein results from TCRdb running MiXCR on the reads. This sample has over 90,000 distinct CDR3 sequences; 15% to 20% occur once, and the top ten carry less than 10%. This clonotype was picked up many times. The specimen sequenced was PBMCs. The clonotype comes from a human donor in good health (CMV status not recorded). Some clones in this sample may be carry-over from other donors' samples. The rearrangement joins TRBV7-9 to TRBJ1-1, with TRBD1 identical over 7 bases. CDR3 nucleotide sequence: TGTGCCAGCATCGGACAGGACGGTAAAGAAGCTTTCTTT. It yields the protein CASIGQDGKEAFF.